These 5 T cell receptor beta chains originate from one sample sequenced in a study of blood T cell repertoires in COVID-19. Sequencing used immunoSEQ multiplex PCR; TCRdb keeps in-frame clones, though not all of them. The sample lists over 110,000 clones; 88% were seen once. Material: peripheral blood. Source of these receptors: a human donor in a cohort sampled during active COVID-19.

The chain is built from TRBV6-5 and TRBJ1-2; 7 bases map to TRBD1. With 0 bases clipped from V and 1 base from J, the junction kept 2 bases outside the gene matches. Germline CDR1 MNHEY, CDR2 SVGAGI. This CDR3 spans 15 amino acids. For the CDR3, the DNA is TGTGCCAGCAGTTACTCGGGACAGCTTAACTATGGCTACACCTTC. Protein: CASSYSGQLNYGYTF.

This chain connects TRBV29-1 to TRBJ1-3; no clear D. CDR1 is SQVTM and CDR2 is ANQGSEA in the germline V gene. Deletions cut 5 bases from V and 3 bases from J, with 5 bases between. This CDR3 is 11 amino acids long. The CDR3 loop is CSVRDGNTIYF. DNA for the CDR3: TGCAGCGTTCGCGATGGAAACACCATATATTTT.

The chain combines TRBV6-5 with TRBJ1-5; maybe TRBD1 (6 bases). The ends were cut back, 5 bases at V and 1 base at J, with 12 bases in the middle. Germline CDR1 and CDR2: MNHEY and SVGAGI. CDR3 length: 15 amino acids. The CDR3 loop reads CASSQGSGSNQPQHF. In DNA form, the CDR3 reads TGTGCCAGCAGTCAGGGGTCGGGGAGCAATCAGCCCCAGCATTTT.

The V gene is TRBV6-4, the J gene TRBJ2-7; no clear D gene. V dropped 2 bases and J dropped 2 bases, with 4 bases sitting between them. The V gene's germline CDR1 is MRHNA and CDR2 SNTAGT. This CDR3 spans 12 amino acids. CDR3 DNA sequence: TGTGCCAGCAGTGACACGGCCTACGAGCAGTACTTC. It is translated as CASSDTAYEQYF.

V usage is TRBV27 and J usage is TRBJ2-7; D gene ambiguous. This CDR3 has 13 amino acids. CDR1 MNHEY and CDR2 SMNVEV come from the germline V gene (reference sequence). V lost 3 bases and J 0 bases, leaving 6 bases between the germline ends. DNA for the CDR3: TGTGCCAGCAGTTTGGCCCTCTCCTACGAGCAGTACTTC. Residues: CASSLALSYEQYF.